Sequencing of this TCR beta chain was carried out in a study of blood T cell repertoires in COVID-19. In the study overall: Acute-phase and convalescent COVID-19 samples originated in the United States, Italy and Spain. Sources were T cells, B-cell-depleted T cells, or PBMCs; the material itself was cDNA or gDNA.

Per the authors' pipeline: Scientists estimated how many nucleated cells there were by amplifying reference gene primers. TCRdb's copy holds only in-frame clones and misses some; the assay was immunoSEQ multiplex PCR. Clone size and V and J calls were adopted from that table, with D and trimming inferred from the DNA. The sample records about 170,000 clones, about 80% being singletons. The germline gives CDR1 MNHEY, CDR2 SVGAGI. The CDR3 totals 15 residues. V lost 0 bases and J lost 5, with 8 bases in between. This chain connects TRBV6-5 to TRBJ1-6, with a possible D match to TRBD1 (5 bases). This clonotype was obtained from a human donor with acute or convalescent COVID-19. The donor label of this sample is uncertain. What was sequenced was peripheral blood. CDR3: CASSYSGPHNSPLHF. CDR3 DNA: TGTGCCAGCAGTTACTCGGGGCCCCATAATTCACCCCTCCACTTT.